This T cell receptor (beta chain) derives from a study of blood T cell repertoires in COVID-19. For the study at large: The origin of the acute and convalescent COVID-19 samples was the United States, Italy and Spain. The cDNA or gDNA used as material had been derived from T cells, B-cell-depleted T cells, or PBMCs.

The CDR3 length is 13 residues. The trim removed 7 bases at V and 11 bases at J, leaving 12 bases unmatched. Germline assignment: CDR1 MDHEN and CDR2 SYDVKM. Enrollment of patients from Seattle took place during active infection, with longitudinal follow-up. Per the study methods: Cell counts per sample came from amplifying reference gene primers. Using immunoSEQ multiplex PCR, the repertoire was profiled, and TCRdb retains in-frame clones only, with some absent. V and J calls and clone size are copied from that table; D and trimming were computed from the DNA. Of approximately 340,000 clones in the sample, 87% were seen once.

This chain uses TRBV28 with TRBJ1-1, with 8 bases aligning to TRBD1. Sequencing used peripheral blood. The TCR was taken from a man aged 25 to 40 with COVID-19, enrolled during active disease. The CDR3 reads CASITDRGWSAFF. The CDR3 DNA is TGTGCCAGCATTACCGACAGGGGTTGGTCGGCTTTCTTT.